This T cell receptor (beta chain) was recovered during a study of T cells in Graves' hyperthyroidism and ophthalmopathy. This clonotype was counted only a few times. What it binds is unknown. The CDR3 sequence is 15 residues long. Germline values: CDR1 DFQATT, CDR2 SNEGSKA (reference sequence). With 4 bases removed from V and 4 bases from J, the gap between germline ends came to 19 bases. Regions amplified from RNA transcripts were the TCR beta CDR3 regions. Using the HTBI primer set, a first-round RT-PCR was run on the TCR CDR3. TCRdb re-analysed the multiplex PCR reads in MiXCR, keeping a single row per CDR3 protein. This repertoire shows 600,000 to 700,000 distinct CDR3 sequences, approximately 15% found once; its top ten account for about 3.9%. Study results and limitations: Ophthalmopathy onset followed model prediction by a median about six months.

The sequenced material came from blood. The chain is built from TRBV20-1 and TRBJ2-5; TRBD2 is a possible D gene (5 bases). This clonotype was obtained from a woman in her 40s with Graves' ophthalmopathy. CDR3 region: CSAIPTSTGRETQYF. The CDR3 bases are TGCAGTGCTATACCTACTAGTACCGGAAGAGAGACCCAGTACTTC.